The following is a TCR beta chain sequence with its context. The data belong to a study of T cell responses to AZD1222 COVID-19 vaccine. Sequencing used immunoSEQ multiplex PCR; TCRdb keeps in-frame clones, though not all of them. The table includes more than 70,000 clones, roughly nine tenths detected once. The CDR3 is 15 residues long. Between the trimmed V and J ends, which lost 1 base and 1 base, there was a span of 10 bases. The germline V gene has CDR1 LGHDT and CDR2 YNNKEL (reference sequence). The sample in question was peripheral blood, obtained on day 0 of AZD1222 vaccination. This clonotype originated in an adult in good health. The chain couples TRBV3-1 (or the pseudogene TRBV3-2) to TRBJ1-1; D unclear. CDR3 sequence (DNA): TGTGCCAGCAGCCAAGCTCGTTGGACGAACACTGAAGCTTTCTTT. It is translated as CASSQARWTNTEAFF.